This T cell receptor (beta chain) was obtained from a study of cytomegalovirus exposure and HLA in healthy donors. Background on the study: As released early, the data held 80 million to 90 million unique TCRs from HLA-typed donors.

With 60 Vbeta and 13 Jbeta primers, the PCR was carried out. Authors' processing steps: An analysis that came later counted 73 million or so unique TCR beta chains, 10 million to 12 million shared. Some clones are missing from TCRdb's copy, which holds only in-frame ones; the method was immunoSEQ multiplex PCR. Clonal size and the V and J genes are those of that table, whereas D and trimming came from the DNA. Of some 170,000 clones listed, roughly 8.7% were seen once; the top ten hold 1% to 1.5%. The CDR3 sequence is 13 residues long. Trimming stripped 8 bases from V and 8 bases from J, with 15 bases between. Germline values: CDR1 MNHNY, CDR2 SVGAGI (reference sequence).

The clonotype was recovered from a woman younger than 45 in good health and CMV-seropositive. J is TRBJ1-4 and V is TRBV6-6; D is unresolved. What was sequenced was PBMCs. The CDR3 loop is CASYYSPREKLFF. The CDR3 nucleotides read TGTGCCAGCTACTACTCGCCGAGAGAAAAACTGTTTTTT.